The 9 T cell receptor beta chains below all came from one sample that was sequenced in a study of PD-1 blockade in classical Hodgkin lymphoma. Method: immunoSEQ multiplex PCR; TCRdb's copy keeps in-frame clones and lacks some. Altogether fewer than 30,000 clones are present, about 86% being singletons, with the ten largest covering 6.2%. Time point given: cycle 4 day 1 (C4D1), after about 6 weeks of nivolumab. No patient escaped relapse after autologous stem cell transplantation, and brentuximab vedotin exposure varied. The sequenced sample was peripheral blood mononuclear cells (PBMCs), obtained before the fourth cycle of nivolumab. These receptors were taken from a human donor with classical Hodgkin lymphoma.

V gene TRBV7-3 combines with J gene TRBJ1-1, with 7 bases aligning to TRBD1. After removal of 4 bases from V and 4 bases from J, the junction contained 9 bases not matched to a gene. The CDR3 consists of 15 residues. Germline V gives CDR1 SGHTA, CDR2 FQGTGA. CDR3 DNA sequence: TGTGCCAGCAGCTCAGGGGGTTCTCTGTCCACTGAAGCTTTCTTT. This sequence encodes CASSSGGSLSTEAFF.

The gene calls are TRBV6-6 and TRBJ1-4, with D possibly matching TRBD1 (5 bases). Germline values: CDR1 MNHNY, CDR2 SVGAGI (reference sequence). The CDR3 totals 16 residues. V was clipped by 0 bases and J by 2 bases, with 10 bases between them. The CDR3 is CASSYSGAGTNEKLFF. As DNA, the CDR3 is TGTGCCAGCAGTTACTCCGGGGCAGGGACTAATGAAAAACTGTTTTTT.

This chain connects TRBV7-9 to TRBJ2-5, with a tentative D call TRBD1 (5 bases). Trimming left V 5 bases short and J 5 bases short, with 15 bases between. The CDR3 extends over 14 amino acids. Germline loops: CDR1 SEHNR, CDR2 FQNEAQ (reference sequence). The CDR3, as DNA: TGTGCCAGCAGCCCTCCAGGGCGTACCGAGACCCAGTACTTC. This translates into CASSPPGRTETQYF. Filled out from reference TRBV7-9 and TRBJ2-5, the complete variable domain reads DTGVSQNPRHKITKRGQNVTFRCDPISEHNRLYWYRQTLGQGPEFLTYFQNEAQLEKSRLLSDRFSAERPKGSFSTLEIQRTEQGDSAMYLCASSPPGRTETQYFGPGTRLLVL.

The chain is built from TRBV9 and TRBJ2-2; D not certain. Germline V gene data show CDR1 as SGDLS and CDR2 as YYNGEE. V was clipped by 0 bases and J by 2 bases, with 5 bases between them. This CDR3 has 14 residues. The CDR3 is CASSVDTNTGELFF. The CDR3 coding sequence is TGTGCCAGCAGCGTAGATACAAACACCGGGGAGCTGTTTTTT. Combining the CDR3 with reference TRBV9 and TRBJ2-2 gives the whole variable domain DSGVTQTPKHLITATGQRVTLRCSPRSGDLSVYWYQQSLDQGLQFLIQYYNGEERAKGNILERFSAQQFPDLHSELNLSSLELGDSALYFCASSVDTNTGELFFGEGSRLTVL.

A word on this clone: A far larger clone is just one base off, so this is likely a read error. The chain recombines TRBV5-4 with TRBJ2-6; TRBD1 is a possible D gene (7 bases). Between the trimmed V and J ends, which lost 4 bases and 0 bases, there was a span of 17 bases. Germline CDR1 reads SGHNT; CDR2 reads YYREEE (reference sequence). The CDR3 has 18 amino acids. The CDR3 DNA reads TGTGCCAGCAGCCCGGGGGACAGATCCCGCTCTGGGGCCAACGTCCTGACTTTC. Translated: CASSPGDRSRSGANVLTF. Combining the CDR3 with reference TRBV5-4 and TRBJ2-6 gives the whole variable domain ETGVTQSPTHLIKTRGQQVTLRCSSQSGHNTVSWYQQALGQGPQFIFQYYREEENGRGNFPPRFSGLQFPNYSSELNVNALELDDSALYLCASSPGDRSRSGANVLTFGAGSRLTVL.

The rearrangement joins TRBV11-3 to TRBJ2-1; D remains ambiguous. Germline lookup yields CDR1 SGHNT and CDR2 YENEEA. V was pared by 2 bases and J by 9 bases, with 8 bases between. This CDR3 is built from 12 residues. DNA of the CDR3: TGTGCCAGCAGCTTATCTCACGGTGAGCAGTTCTTC. Protein sequence: CASSLSHGEQFF.

The rearrangement uses TRBV7-2 and TRBJ2-7; D not certain. From germline, CDR1 is SGHTA and CDR2 FQGNSA. The CDR3 consists of 11 residues. Trimming left V 1 base short and J 3 bases short, with 1 base between. Here the CDR3 DNA reads TGTGCCAGCAGCTTAGTCTACGAGCAGTACTTC. Protein sequence: CASSLVYEQYF.

The rearrangement links TRBV7-9 to TRBJ2-5; TRBD2 matches 12 bases. This CDR3 comprises 16 residues. The ends lost 2 bases at V and 5 bases at J; junction bases unmatched: 6. CDR1 and CDR2 (germline): SEHNR, FQNEAQ (reference sequence). CDR3 DNA: TGTGCCAGCAGCTTACAGCTAGCGGGGGGGAAGGAGACCCAGTACTTC. Protein sequence: CASSLQLAGGKETQYF.

This clone rates as medium-sized. Other DNA sequences in the same sample also yield this CDR3. The rearrangement joins TRBV7-9 to TRBJ1-5; D is unclear. With 1 base removed from V and 7 bases from J, the gap between germline ends came to 8 bases. From germline, CDR1 is SEHNR and CDR2 FQNEAQ (reference sequence). The CDR3 runs to 13 residues. CDR3 DNA sequence: TGTGCCAGCAGCTTAGGTCCGAGCCAGCCCCAGCATTTT. Translating gives CASSLGPSQPQHF.